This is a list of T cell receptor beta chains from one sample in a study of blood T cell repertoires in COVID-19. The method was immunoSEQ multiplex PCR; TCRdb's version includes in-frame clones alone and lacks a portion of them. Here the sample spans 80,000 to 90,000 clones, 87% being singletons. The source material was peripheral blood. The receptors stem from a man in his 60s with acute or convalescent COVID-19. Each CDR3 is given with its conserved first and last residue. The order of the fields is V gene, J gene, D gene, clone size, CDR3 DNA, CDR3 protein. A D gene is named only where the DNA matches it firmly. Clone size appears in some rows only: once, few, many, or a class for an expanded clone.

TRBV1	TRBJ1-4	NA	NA	TGCACCAGCAGCCAAGTAGGGGGCAGTGAAAAACTGTTTTTT	CTSSQVGGSEKLFF
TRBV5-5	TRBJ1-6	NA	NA	TGTGCCAGCAGCTTGTCGAATTCACCCCTCCACTTT	CASSLSNSPLHF
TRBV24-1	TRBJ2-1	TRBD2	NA	TGTGCCACCAGTGACTTACTAGCGGGGGACCACAATGAGCAGTTCTTC	CATSDLLAGDHNEQFF
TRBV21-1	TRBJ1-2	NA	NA	TGTGCCAGCAGCAAAGTTACAGGGGACGTTGACTATGGCTACACCTTC	CASSKVTGDVDYGYTF
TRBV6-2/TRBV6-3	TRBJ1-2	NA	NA	TGTGCCAGCAGTAGGGGGACCGGCTACACCTTC	CASSRGTGYTF
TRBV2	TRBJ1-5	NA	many	TGTGCCAGCAGTGAAGGGACGGGGGTTCAGCCCCAGCATTTT	CASSEGTGVQPQHF
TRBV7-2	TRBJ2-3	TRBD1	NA	TGTGCCAGCAGAGCGACAGGGGGCGAGGCAGATACGCAGTATTTT	CASRATGGEADTQYF
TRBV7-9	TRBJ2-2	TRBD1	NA	TGTGCCAGCAGCTCATACTGGAGACAGGGGATGAGCACCGGGGAGCTGTTTTTT	CASSSYWRQGMSTGELFF
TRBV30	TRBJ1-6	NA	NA	TGTGCCGGAGGGGCAGGGACGGTCCATAATTCACCCCTCCACTTT	CAGGAGTVHNSPLHF
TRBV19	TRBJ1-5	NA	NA	TGTGCCAGTAGTGTTGACAGACGCGGTCAGCCCCAGCATTTT	CASSVDRRGQPQHF
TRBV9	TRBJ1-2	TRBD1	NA	TGTGCCAGCAGCGAAGGTCTTCCGGGACAGGGGACCTATGGCTACACCTTC	CASSEGLPGQGTYGYTF
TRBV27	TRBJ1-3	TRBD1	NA	TGTGCCAGCAGTCGAGGGGGCCCCGGAAACACCATATATTTT	CASSRGGPGNTIYF
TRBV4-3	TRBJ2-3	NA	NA	TGCGCCAGCAGCCAATTGGGGGGGGGCGCAACAGATACGCAGTATTTT	CASSQLGGGATDTQYF
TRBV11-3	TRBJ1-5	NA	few	TGTGCCAGCAGCTTAGATGGTGGAAAGGCGGGGGAGGATCAGCCCCAGCATTTT	CASSLDGGKAGEDQPQHF
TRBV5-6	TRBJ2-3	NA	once	TGTGCCAGCAGCCCGGGGACTGGCCTATTCACAGATACGCAGTATTTT	CASSPGTGLFTDTQYF
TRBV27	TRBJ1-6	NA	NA	TGTGCCAGCAGTTCCCGCCAGGGCAACCCCCGCAGATCACCCCTCCACTTT	CASSSRQGNPRRSPLHF
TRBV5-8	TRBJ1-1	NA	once	TGTGCCAGCACCTTTGCGGTGAACACTGAAGCTTTCTTT	CASTFAVNTEAFF
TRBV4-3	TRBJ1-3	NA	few	TGCGCCAGCAGCCTCGGACAGGGAAACACCATATATTTT	CASSLGQGNTIYF
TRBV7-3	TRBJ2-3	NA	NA	TGTGCCAGCAGCCAATTTCCGGGACATACAGTTAGAAGCACAGATACGCAGTATTTT	CASSQFPGHTVRSTDTQYF
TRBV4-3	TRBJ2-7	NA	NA	TGCGCCAGCAGCCAAGGAATCTGGGAGACGAGCTCCTACGAGCAGTACTTC	CASSQGIWETSSYEQYF
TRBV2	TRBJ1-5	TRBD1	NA	TGTGCCAGCAGTGCCCCCCTAAGGGGGCTCAATCAGCCCCAGCATTTT	CASSAPLRGLNQPQHF
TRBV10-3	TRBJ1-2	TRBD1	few	TGTGCCATCAGTGTGCGTTGGGGACAGGGGCGGACTAACTATGGCTACACCTTC	CAISVRWGQGRTNYGYTF
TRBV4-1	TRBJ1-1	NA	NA	TGCGCCAGCAGCCAACTCGGACTGGTAATTTTTACTGAAGCTTTCTTT	CASSQLGLVIFTEAFF
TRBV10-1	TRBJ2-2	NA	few	TGCGCCAGCAGCGGACGAGGGAACGGGGAGCTGTTTTTT	CASSGRGNGELFF
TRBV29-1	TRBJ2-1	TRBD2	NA	TGCAGCGTCCTCAGAAGCGGGGGAGGCTACAATGAGCAGTTCTTC	CSVLRSGGGYNEQFF
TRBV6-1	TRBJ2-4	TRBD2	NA	TGTGCCAGCAGTGAAGTTAAACTAGCGGCAACCTTTGGGGACTTC	CASSEVKLAATFGDF
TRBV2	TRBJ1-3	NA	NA	TGTGCCAGCAGTACGGGGGACCGAGGAAACACCATATATTTT	CASSTGDRGNTIYF
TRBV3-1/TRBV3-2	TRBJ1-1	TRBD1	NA	TGTGCCAGCAGCCAAGCACGGACAGGGAACACTGAAGCTTTCTTT	CASSQARTGNTEAFF
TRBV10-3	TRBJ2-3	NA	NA	TGTGCCATCAGCCTAGAAGGGGTAGATACGCAGTATTTT	CAISLEGVDTQYF
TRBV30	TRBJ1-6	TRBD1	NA	TGTGCCTGGAGCGGGACAGCCAATTCACCCCTCCACTTT	CAWSGTANSPLHF
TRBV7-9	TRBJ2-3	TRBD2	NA	TGTGCCAGCAGCTTGATTATAGGGACTAGCGGGGACACAGATACGCAGTATTTT	CASSLIIGTSGDTDTQYF
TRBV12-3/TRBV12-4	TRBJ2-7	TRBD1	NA	TGTGCCAGCGGACAGGCGACCCTCTACGAGCAGTACTTC	CASGQATLYEQYF
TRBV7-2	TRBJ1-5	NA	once	TGTGCCAGCAGCTTAGGGGCGGGAGGAGGTCAGCCCCAGCATTTT	CASSLGAGGGQPQHF
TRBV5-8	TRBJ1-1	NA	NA	TGTGCCAGCAGCTTGGAGGGGGGGCCGGGCACTGAAGCTTTCTTT	CASSLEGGPGTEAFF
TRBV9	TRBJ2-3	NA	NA	TGTGCCAGCAGCGCAGTCGACACAGATACGCAGTATTTT	CASSAVDTDTQYF
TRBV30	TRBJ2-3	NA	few	TGTGCCTGGAGTTTGGGGGGTACTAGCACAGATACGCAGTATTTT	CAWSLGGTSTDTQYF
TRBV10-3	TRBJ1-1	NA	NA	TGTGCCACGGGACAAATGAACACTGAAGCTTTCTTT	CATGQMNTEAFF
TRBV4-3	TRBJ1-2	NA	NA	TGCGCCAGCAGCCTCGGTGGCTATGGCTACACCTTC	CASSLGGYGYTF
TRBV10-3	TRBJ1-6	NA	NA	TGTGCCATCAGTGAAGGGCCCCGGGGGGACGGGAATTCACCCCTCCACTTT	CAISEGPRGDGNSPLHF
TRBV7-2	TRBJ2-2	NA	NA	TGTGCCAGCAGCTCCGGGTCCCACACCGGGGAGCTGTTTTTT	CASSSGSHTGELFF
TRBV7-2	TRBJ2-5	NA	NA	TGTGCCAGCAGCTTAGCCCTAGCGCGGGAGACCCAGTACTTC	CASSLALARETQYF
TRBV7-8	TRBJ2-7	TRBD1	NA	TGTGCCAGCAGCTCGGGACAGCCTGGCTACGAGCAGTACTTC	CASSSGQPGYEQYF
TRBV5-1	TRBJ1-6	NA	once	TGCGCCAGCAGCTTGGAAGGGGCGAATTCACCCCTCCACTTT	CASSLEGANSPLHF
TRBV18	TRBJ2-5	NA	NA	TGTGCCAGCTCACCACAGGGGCCTGAGACCCAGTACTTC	CASSPQGPETQYF
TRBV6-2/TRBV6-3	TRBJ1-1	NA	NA	TGTGCCAGCAGCGGACTCGCGAACACTGAAGCTTTCTTT	CASSGLANTEAFF